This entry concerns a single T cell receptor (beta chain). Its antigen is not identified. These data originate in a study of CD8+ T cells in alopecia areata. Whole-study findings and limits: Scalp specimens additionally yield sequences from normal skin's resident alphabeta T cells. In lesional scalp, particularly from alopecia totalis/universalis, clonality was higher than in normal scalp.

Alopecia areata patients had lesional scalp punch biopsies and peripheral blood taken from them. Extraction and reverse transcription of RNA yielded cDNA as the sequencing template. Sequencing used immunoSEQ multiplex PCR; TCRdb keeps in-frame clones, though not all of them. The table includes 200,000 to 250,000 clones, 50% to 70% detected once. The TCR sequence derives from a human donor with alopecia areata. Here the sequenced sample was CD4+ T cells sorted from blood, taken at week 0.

The CDR3 DNA follows: TGCGCCAGCAGCCAACTTTCGGGACCCCGCACAGATACGCAGTATTTT. Residues: CASSQLSGPRTDTQYF. The rearrangement links TRBV4-1 to TRBJ2-3; D may correspond to TRBD1 or TRBD2 (5 bases each). The CDR3 is made up of 16 amino acids. Trimming removed 2 bases at V and 1 base at J, with 13 bases between. Germline V gene lookup returns CDR1 MGHRA and CDR2 YSYEKL.